This TCR beta chain was sequenced during a study of read filtering for tumor transcriptome and immune sequencing. This clonotype was seen many times. With 3 bases clipped from V and 7 bases from J, the junction kept 4 bases outside the gene matches. CDR1 and CDR2 from the germline V gene are SNHLY and FYNNEI. The CDR3 totals 13 residues. The library was built from approximately 400 ng RNA with molecular barcoded adaptors for alpha/delta and beta/gamma chains. TCRdb processed the reads anew with MiXCR; each CDR3 protein has one entry. The sample holds tens of thousands of distinct CDR3 sequences, 20% to 25% seen once.

Sequenced input: a population of CD138-negative cells sorted from bone marrow. The chain links TRBV2 to TRBJ1-1; 8 nucleotides align to TRBD1. The source of this sequence is a donor older than 35 with multiple myeloma. CDR3 region: CASSERQGSEAFF. CDR3 sequence (DNA): TGTGCCAGCAGTGAGAGACAGGGGAGTGAAGCTTTCTTT. The full variable domain, with the rest looked up from reference TRBV2 and TRBJ1-1, is EPEVTQTPSHQVTQMGQEVILRCVPISNHLYFYWYRQILGQKVEFLVSFYNNEISEKSEIFDDQFSVERPDGSNFTLKIRSTKLEDSAMYFCASSERQGSEAFFGQGTRLTVV.